The T cell receptor beta chain described here comes from a study of beta chain features in type 1 diabetes (dated by TCRdb to between 2018 and 2020). For the study in its entirety: No differences in mean age, gender distribution, total cell number or subset yield were found between patients and healthy donors. The study compared TCRB repertoires of sorted circulating CD4+ T cell subsets between recently diagnosed type 1 diabetes patients and matched healthy donors. Across all samples, fewer than 110,000,000 sorted cells were examined, and cell number per subset correlated strongly with RNA yield. Whereas all 30 or so donors provided naive and central memory subsets, regulatory and stem cell-like memory subsets were isolated from just 8 patients and about 8 healthy donors.

The entire isolated RNA was reverse transcribed using the High Capacity cDNA Reverse Transcription Kit, and thus expressed TCRB transcripts were sequenced. Naive, central memory and regulatory T cell samples underwent deep immunoSEQ sequencing, averaging around 3.9 million total reads per sample. Sorted cells were lysed in RLT buffer, and RNA was extracted using DNase-treated RNeasy Micro or Mini kits according to cell number. To prevent cross-contamination, each cell subset was processed individually, whereas patient and healthy donor samples were processed jointly. The immunoSEQ multiplex PCR was used to amplify TCRB sequences from cDNA, yielding 87-bp fragments that span the CDR3 region. The amplicons were sequenced using the Illumina HiSeq platform. As for how the authors treated the data: PCR bias was computationally corrected using synthetic template baselines, reads within Hamming distance 2 were collapsed, and singletons that could not be merged were discarded. Reads were aligned against IMGT so that V, D and J genes, CDR3 length and insertions or deletions at six rearrangement sites could be assigned. Clonotype counts were normalized to sorted cell number within each subset before computing true diversity and Gini coefficients with the tcR R package. The overlap coefficient, calculated on TCRB nucleotide sequences, was used to quantify repertoire sharing. Out-of-frame TCRB sequences from naive cells were analyzed to stand in for the pre-selection repertoire. TCRdb holds this immuneACCESS table with in-frame rearrangements only. Some clones are missing; in checked studies, unresolved V genes explain under half, and the rest has no known cause. That table furnishes V, J and clone size, whereas the DNA furnished D and trimming. The sample includes roughly 230,000 clones, with 9.6% observed a single time. The ten largest clones add up to about 0.03% of the sample.

This clone was seen a few times. The antigen it recognizes is unknown. The record has no base qualities; no much larger clone is one base away. From each donor, a single peripheral blood sample of about 116 mL on average was drawn into heparinised tubes. A BD FACSAria II and a panel including CD45RO, CCR7, CD25, CD127, CD95 and CD27 were used to sort naive, central memory, regulatory and stem cell-like memory CD4+ T cells. Every sorted population had a purity above 95%. PBMCs were isolated immediately by Lymphoprep density gradient centrifugation and stained directly without culture. So that batch effects would be minimized, each experiment stained and sorted samples in pairs, pairing one healthy donor with one patient. Paper-wide results and their limitations: Shorter templates might have been favored by PCR, but patient and control samples were amplified and corrected together, so both groups would have been affected equally by any skew. Only small numbers of individuals were included in the HLA sub-analyses, which left unresolved whether HLA type had any influence on TCRB rearrangement. At VDJ recombination sites, type 1 diabetes patients had fewer insertions and more deleted nucleotides, which implies abnormalities in thymic rearrangement. Naive, central memory and regulatory TCRB repertoires appeared more similar among patients than among healthy donors. In all four CD4+ subsets, TCRB CDR3 length was moderately but significantly shorter in type 1 diabetes patients. Sequencing cDNA rather than genomic DNA could over-represent highly expressing activated cells, although activation and CD3 levels did not differ between groups.

Sequencing was done on a sample of naive CD4+ T cells from blood. According to the study, the label for this sample's cell subset or site signals: true naive CD4+ T cells. The origin of this receptor is a woman aged 18-35 years in good health.

The CDR3 amino acid sequence is: CASSQASAGRGEQYF. The DNA reads TGCGCCAGCAGCCAGGCTTCAGCGGGACGTGGAGAGCAGTACTTC. The receptor chain draws on TRBV5-1 and TRBJ2-7, and 7 bases in between align with TRBD2. Measured from the cysteine to the phenylalanine, the CDR3 is 15 residues long. CDR3 DNA is the only sequence kept; it has 45 bases, read in frame from the first base. Trimmed from V: 4 bases; trimmed from J: 7 bases; junction bases lacking a gene match: 14. The germline V gene sets CDR1 to SGHRS and CDR2 to YFSETQ.